Shown below are 7 T cell receptor beta chains from a single sample sequenced in a study of blood T cell repertoires in COVID-19. Sequencing used immunoSEQ multiplex PCR; TCRdb keeps in-frame clones, though not all of them. Of 100,000 or so clones listed, 90% to 95% were seen once; the top ten hold roughly 0.88%. Material for sequencing was peripheral blood. The source is a man aged 60 to 75 with acute or convalescent COVID-19.

On this clone: Compared with germline, one end of the junction differs, possibly owing to a read error. The chain has TRBV7-7 and TRBJ2-7; TRBD2 agrees at 10 bases. Germline values: CDR1 SSHAT, CDR2 FNYEAQ (reference sequence). The CDR3 covers 16 residues. CDR3 amino acids: CASSQIGLAGVYEQYF. CDR3 DNA sequence: TGTGCTAGCAGCCAAATTGGGCTAGCGGGAGTCTACGAGCAGTACTTC.

The genes are TRBV30 and TRBJ2-7; 11 positions match TRBD2. The CDR3 is 17 amino acids. The V gene end was trimmed by 1 base and the J gene end by 0 bases; junction bases not matched to a gene: 8. The germline gives CDR1 GTSNPN, CDR2 SVGIG (reference sequence). The CDR3 sequence is CAWSGLAGRIGSYEQYV. The CDR3 DNA sequence: TGTGCCTGGAGTGGACTAGCGGGACGAATCGGCTCCTACGAGCAGTACGTC.

This clone occurred once. The J gene is TRBJ2-3, the V gene TRBV2, with 7 bases identical to TRBD1. CDR1 and CDR2 from the germline V gene are SNHLY and FYNNEI. This CDR3 has 13 amino acids. V was clipped by 6 bases and J by 4 bases; unmatched bases: 4. The CDR3, as DNA: TGTGCCAGCAGCGACAGGGTCCCAGATACGCAGTATTTT. Translated, it gives CASSDRVPDTQYF.

V usage is TRBV19 and J usage is TRBJ1-4; 10 bases fit TRBD1. The germline V gene encodes CDR1 LNHDA and CDR2 SQIVND (reference sequence). Trimming at V came to 4 bases and at J to 4 bases, leaving 6 bases not matched to a gene. CDR3 length equals 16 residues. The CDR3, as DNA: TGTGCCAGTAGTACCCACAGGACAGGGGGTAATGAAAAACTGTTTTTT. It specifies CASSTHRTGGNEKLFF.

This chain connects TRBV12-3 or TRBV12-4 to TRBJ1-3; the D gene is possibly TRBD1 (6 bases). Trimming pared 7 bases from V and 5 bases from J, leaving 12 bases between. The CDR3 spans 13 residues. CDR3: CASTPTGRNTIYF. DNA of the CDR3: TGTGCCAGCACCCCGACAGGAAGAAACACCATATATTTT.

The CDR3 nucleotides read TGCGCCAGCAGCTTGGCCGAACAGGGGGAGTGGGCTTACAATGAGCAGTTCTTC. Protein product: CASSLAEQGEWAYNEQFF. This chain uses TRBV5-1 with TRBJ2-1, with TRBD1 matching 8 bases. The CDR3 is 18 amino acids. Germline-derived CDR1 and CDR2 are SGHRS and YFSETQ. The V segment lost 0 bases and the J segment 4 bases; nucleotides outside the gene matches: 12. Together with reference TRBV5-1 and TRBJ2-1, the CDR3 gives the full variable domain: KAGVTQTPRYLIKTRGQQVTLSCSPISGHRSVSWYQQTPGQGLQFLFEYFSETQRNKGNFPGRFSGRQFSNSRSEMNVSTLELGDSALYLCASSLAEQGEWAYNEQFFGPGTRLTVL.

The gene calls are TRBV10-1 and TRBJ1-1; TRBD1 might be the D (5 bases). V was trimmed by 4 bases and J by 1 base, leaving 7 bases between them. The CDR3 has 13 residues. CDR1 and CDR2 from the germline V gene are WNHNN and SYGVQD (reference sequence). The CDR3 DNA reads TGCGCCAGCAGTGGCGACAGGAACACTGAAGCTTTCTTT. Protein product: CASSGDRNTEAFF.